These 12 T cell receptor beta chains were sequenced from one sample in a study of tissue T cells after allogeneic stem cell transplantation. Time point: mouse harvest day 7 after allogeneic transplant. Each mouse received 10^7 T-cell-depleted marrow cells plus 10^6 splenic CD5+ T cells by tail vein. Profiling relied on immunoSEQ multiplex PCR, and the TCRdb table lists in-frame clones only, not all of them. The sample includes fewer than 10,000 clones, around 48% seen only once; the top ten take 7% to 7.5%. Sequencing was performed on gut tissue. The receptor source for this set is a female BALB/c mouse given C57BL/6 T cells with graft-versus-host disease after an allogeneic hematopoietic cell transplant.

As regards this clone: Any gene name here is a mouse gene name. With the read ending 1 residue before the CDR3 end, the germline J gene is used to fill in that end. The J gene is TRBJ1-1, the V gene TRBV26; 7 bases are a match to TRBD1. Losses at the gene ends were 5 bases for V and 7 bases for J; bases not matched to a gene: 1. The CDR3 sequence is 11 residues long. Looked up from germline, CDR1 is KGHPV and CDR2 is FQNQEV (reference sequence). The sequenced CDR3 bases are TGTGCCAGCAGTTGGGACAGAGAAGTCTTC. This translates into CASSWDREVF. Given in full, the CDR3 is CASSWDREVFF.

This clone has only a few counts. Gene names are the mouse ones. The sequenced fragment ends 1 residue before the CDR3 boundary, so the rest is inferred from the germline J gene. V is TRBV13-3 and J is TRBJ2-7; D is unclear. The V end was cut by 3 bases, the J end by 4 bases, with 5 bases between. Germline CDR1 is NNHDY and CDR2 is SYVADS. The CDR3 covers 11 residues. The CDR3 sequence is CASSGGYEQYF. The CDR3 bases that were read are TGTGCCAGCAGTGGGGGATATGAACAGTAC.

This clone appeared a few times. The germline and genes are mouse ones. The read terminates 1 residue before the CDR3 end, so the remaining end is supplied by the germline J gene. The V and J genes are TRBV13-2 and TRBJ2-1, with 9 positions matching TRBD2. Trimming removed 5 bases from V and 1 base from J; junction bases left unmatched: 4. There are 15 residues in the CDR3. Germline values: CDR1 NNHNN, CDR2 SYGAGS (reference sequence). The CDR3 region is CASGPGTGNYAEQFF. The part of the CDR3 DNA that was read is TGTGCCAGCGGGCCCGGGACTGGGAACTATGCTGAGCAGTTC.

Judged by abundance, this clone is medium-sized. All gene names here are mouse names. The read terminates 1 residue before the CDR3 end, so the remaining end is supplied by the germline J gene. V is TRBV19 and J is TRBJ2-7; no clear D gene. The CDR3 runs 12 residues. Deletions cut 2 bases from V and 4 bases from J, with 7 bases between. The germline V gene has CDR1 FNHDT and CDR2 SITEND (reference sequence). The CDR3 reads CASSITDYEQYF. CDR3 DNA (partial): TGTGCCAGCAGTATCACAGATTATGAACAGTAC.

Details on this clone: Germline and genes: mouse. CDR3 DNA (partial): TGTGCCAGCAGTCAGGGCAGGGGGGAACAGTAC. Protein sequence: CASSQGRGEQY. The whole CDR3 protein reads CASSQGRGEQYF. The chain has TRBV26 and TRBJ2-7; 7 nucleotides match TRBD1. The CDR3 end falls 1 residue outside the read, so it is completed with the germline J gene. Losses at the gene ends were 4 bases for V and 7 bases for J; bases not matched to a gene: 4. This CDR3 has 12 amino acids. Germline V gene data show CDR1 as KGHPV and CDR2 as FQNQEV (reference sequence).

This clone is medium-sized. These gene names are mouse names. The read comes to an end 1 residue before the CDR3 does, leaving the germline J gene to fill in the end. The chain links TRBV26 to TRBJ2-7; D remains ambiguous. The CDR3 loop spans 13 amino acids. The V gene's germline CDR1 is KGHPV and CDR2 FQNQEV (reference sequence). Trimming left V 2 bases short and J 0 bases short, with 5 bases between. The part of the CDR3 DNA that was read is TGTGCCAGCAGTCTGAGGAGCTCCTATGAACAGTAC. Translation: CASSLRSSYEQY. The entire CDR3 protein reads CASSLRSSYEQYF. Drawing the rest from reference TRBV26 and TRBJ2-7, the complete variable domain is NSKVIQTPRYLVKGQGQKAKMRCIPEKGHPVVFWYQQNKNNEFKFLINFQNQEVLQQIDMTEKRFSAECPSNSPCSLEIQSSEAGDSALYLCASSLRSSYEQYFGPGTRLTVL.

Judged by abundance, this clone is medium-sized (0.01 to 0.1%). The gene names given are mouse names. The CDR3 end is not reached by the read, which stops 1 residue before it; the germline J gene fills it in. The V call is TRBV1, the J call TRBJ2-7, with TRBD2 as a possible D gene (7 bases). V shed 0 bases and J shed 3 bases, with 9 bases lying between them. The germline CDR1 and CDR2 sequences are NSQYPW and LRSPGD (reference sequence). CDR3 length: 14 residues. CDR3 sequence reads: CTCSAEGGLYEQYF. The covered CDR3 bases are TGCACCTGCAGTGCAGAAGGGGGGCTCTATGAACAGTAC. Together with reference TRBV1 and TRBJ2-7, the CDR3 gives the full variable domain: VTLLEQNPRWRLVPRGQAVNLRCILKNSQYPWMSWYQQDLQKQLQWLFTLRSPGDKEVKSLPGADYLATRVTDTELRLQVANMSQGRTLYCTCSAEGGLYEQYFGPGTRLTVL.

A note on this clone: The gene symbols are mouse symbols. CDR3 DNA, as far as it was read: TGTGCCAGCTCTCGCGGATACACCCAGTAC. Encoded protein: CASSRGYTQY. The entire CDR3 protein reads CASSRGYTQYF. The V and J genes are TRBV12-1 and TRBJ2-5; D unclear. The read terminates 1 residue ahead of where the CDR3 ends, so the germline J gene completes it. V dropped 2 bases and J dropped 7 bases, with 6 bases sitting between them. The CDR3 consists of 11 residues. Germline CDR1 reads SGHSN; CDR2 reads HYEKVE.

By sample fraction, this clone is medium-sized (0.01 to 0.1%). Gene names and germline refer to mouse. The CDR3 end falls 1 residue outside the read, so it is completed with the germline J gene. The rearrangement joins TRBV26 to TRBJ2-1; 7 nucleotides align to TRBD1. Trimming cost V 7 bases and J 3 bases; bases outside gene matches: 3. Germline CDR1 KGHPV, CDR2 FQNQEV (reference sequence). The CDR3 is 13 amino acids. The CDR3 protein is CASTRDSYAEQFF. The sequenced part of the CDR3 DNA is TGTGCCAGCACCCGGGACAGCTATGCTGAGCAGTTC.

This clone was counted a few times. Germline and genes: mouse. The observed sequence ends 1 residue before the CDR3 terminus, with the missing tail filled in from the germline J gene. The chain is built from TRBV23 and TRBJ2-5; the DNA was not compared with TRBD2, the D call given in the table. Germline V gene sequence: CDR1 KGHTA, CDR2 FQNQQP. The CDR3 covers 14 residues. The CDR3 loop is CSSRRLGLQDTQYF. The CDR3 DNA, read in part, is TGCTCCAGCAGGCGACTGGGGCTCCAAGACACCCAGTAC.

A single count supports this clone. Gene names follow the mouse nomenclature. Read coverage stops 1 residue before the CDR3 terminus; the germline J gene supplies the remainder. This chain connects TRBV3 to TRBJ2-1, with 10 bases identical to TRBD2. J lost 1 base, V lost 5 bases, and 2 bases had no gene match. CDR3 length: 15 residues. Germline loops: CDR1 SNHLY, CDR2 FYNGKV (reference sequence). CDR3 sequence: CASSPTGGNYAEQFF. CDR3 DNA, as far as it was read: TGTGCCAGCAGCCCGACTGGGGGGAACTATGCTGAGCAGTTC. The full variable domain, with the rest looked up from reference TRBV3 and TRBJ2-1, is GPKVLQIPSHQIIDMGQMVTLNCDPVSNHLYFYWYKQILGQQMEFLVNFYNGKVMEKSKLFKDQFSVERPDGSYFTLKIQPTALEDSAVYFCASSPTGGNYAEQFFGPGTRLTVL.

The table lists this clone with a count of one. Gene names refer to mouse genes. Read coverage stops 1 residue before the CDR3 terminus; the germline J gene supplies the remainder. The chain links TRBV3 to TRBJ2-5, with 10 nucleotides matching TRBD1. The CDR3 has 14 amino acids. Looked up from germline, CDR1 is SNHLY and CDR2 is FYNGKV (reference sequence). Trimming cost V 6 bases and J 5 bases; bases outside gene matches: 5. The CDR3 sequence is CASRSGTGVDTQYF. Incomplete CDR3 DNA: TGTGCCAGCAGATCCGGGACAGGGGTAGACACCCAGTAC.